Shown below are 24 T cell receptor beta chains from a single sample sequenced in a study of blood T cell repertoires in COVID-19. The assay was immunoSEQ multiplex PCR, and TCRdb's table has in-frame clones only and misses some. The repertoire holds about 180,000 clones, with roughly 84% as singletons. The sequencing sample was made of peripheral blood. The receptors here all came from a middle-aged woman with COVID-19, enrolled during active disease.

The chain uses TRBV9 and TRBJ1-2, with D possibly being TRBD1 (6 bases). CDR3 length equals 14 residues. The germline gives CDR1 SGDLS, CDR2 YYNGEE. V was pared by 2 bases and J by 2 bases, with 10 bases between. This chain's CDR3 is CASSVEQGNYGYTF. CDR3 bases: TGTGCCAGCAGCGTTGAACAGGGAAACTATGGCTACACCTTC.

The chain couples TRBV6-5 to TRBJ2-2, with 8 bases that match TRBD1. This CDR3 region has 15 residues. The junction had 4 bases not matched to a gene; V was cut back by 6 bases and J by 1 base. Germline CDR1 is MNHEY and CDR2 is SVGAGI. The CDR3 DNA reads TGTGCCAGCAGCGTCGGACAGGGGAACACCGGGGAGCTGTTTTTT. It encodes CASSVGQGNTGELFF.

This clone was seen more than once but under ten times. This sequence joins TRBV6-2 or TRBV6-3 and TRBJ1-5; D is uncertain. Germline CDR1 and CDR2: MNHEY and SVGEGT. V was pared by 4 bases and J by 3 bases, with 7 bases between. This CDR3 spans 13 amino acids. CDR3 protein: CASSFTYNQPQHF. The CDR3 DNA sequence: TGTGCCAGCAGTTTCACATACAATCAGCCCCAGCATTTT.

The V gene is TRBV24-1, the J gene TRBJ1-1, with D possibly being TRBD1 (6 bases). Trimming removed 7 bases from V and 8 bases from J, with 13 bases in between. This CDR3 is 12 amino acids long. Per germline, CDR1 KGHDR and CDR2 SFDVKD. The CDR3 coding sequence is TGTGCCACCAGCCCCCAGGGGTGGGAAGCTTTCTTT. Translation gives CATSPQGWEAFF.

The chain uses TRBV12-3 or TRBV12-4 and TRBJ1-1; 7 bases fit TRBD1. V was pared by 6 bases and J by 11 bases, with 9 bases of the junction left unmatched. The CDR3 length is 12 residues. The CDR3 is CASSQQGRQAFF. The CDR3, as DNA: TGTGCCAGCAGCCAACAGGGGCGCCAGGCTTTCTTT.

The chain is built from TRBV7-8 and TRBJ2-5; 11 bases agree with TRBD2. This CDR3 has 15 residues. CDR1 is SGHVS and CDR2 is FQNEAQ in the germline V gene. The J segment lost 7 bases and the V segment lost 5 bases, leaving 9 bases of the junction unmatched. CDR3 nucleotide sequence: TGTGCCAGCAGCCTCCGACTAGCGGGGATAGGGACCCAGTACTTC. This gives the protein CASSLRLAGIGTQYF.

The rearrangement joins TRBV11-2 to TRBJ2-1; D is uncertain. The V and J ends lost 0 bases and 6 bases respectively, with 9 bases between them. The CDR3 extends over 14 amino acids. Per germline, CDR1 SGHAT and CDR2 FQNNGV. The CDR3 protein is CASSLELLRNEQFF. CDR3 in DNA: TGTGCCAGCAGCTTAGAACTGCTGCGCAATGAGCAGTTCTTC.

This chain connects TRBV24-1 to TRBJ1-2; D perhaps matches TRBD1 (6 bases). CDR3 length: 14 amino acids. With 0 bases removed from V and 4 bases from J, the gap between germline ends came to 8 bases. CDR1 KGHDR and CDR2 SFDVKD come from the germline V gene. CDR3 in amino acids: CATSDLDRTYGYTF. In nucleotides, the CDR3 is TGTGCCACCAGTGATTTGGACAGGACCTATGGCTACACCTTC.

Concerning this clone: An end of the junction differs from the germline gene, which may be a read error. The genes are TRBV12-3 or TRBV12-4 and TRBJ1-5; possible D gene TRBD1, 5 bases. The CDR3 loop spans 12 amino acids. The CDR3 DNA reads TGTGCCAGCAGTTCCCCCGGGGGAAGCATGAATTTT. This encodes CASSSPGGSMNF.

The chain combines TRBV7-3 with TRBJ2-1; 9 nucleotides line up with TRBD2. The germline CDR1 and CDR2 sequences are SGHTA and FQGTGA. The junction had 11 bases not matched to a gene; V was cut back by 4 bases and J by 7 bases. There are 16 residues in the CDR3. CDR3 residues: CASSSLSGSGTNEQFF. The CDR3 DNA follows: TGTGCCAGCAGCTCCCTTAGCGGGAGCGGTACGAATGAGCAGTTCTTC.

This chain joins TRBV24-1 and TRBJ1-5, with TRBD1 as a possible D gene (5 bases). The CDR3 contains 13 residues. V was trimmed by 9 bases and J by 5 bases, leaving 13 bases between them. The germline CDR1 and CDR2 sequences are KGHDR and SFDVKD. CDR3 protein: CATGQGSDQPQHF. As DNA, the CDR3 is TGTGCCACCGGCCAGGGTTCTGATCAGCCCCAGCATTTT.

This clone was counted a single time. The chain employs TRBV2 and TRBJ2-2, with D tentatively TRBD1 (5 bases). The CDR3 runs to 14 residues. In germline, CDR1 is SNHLY, CDR2 FYNNEI. The germline V and J ends were trimmed by 7 bases and 1 base, with 10 bases remaining between them. CDR3 residues: CASKDTLNTGELFF. CDR3 in DNA: TGTGCCAGCAAGGACACTCTGAACACCGGGGAGCTGTTTTTT.

This clone was observed a single time. The rearrangement links TRBV9 to TRBJ1-3; possibly TRBD1 for D (6 bases). This CDR3 contains 15 residues. Germline V gives CDR1 SGDLS, CDR2 YYNGEE. Trimming cost V 1 base and J 4 bases, with 12 bases left between them. This chain's CDR3 is CASSVRQEIGNTIYF. CDR3 coding DNA: TGTGCCAGCAGCGTAAGACAGGAGATAGGAAACACCATATATTTT.

Comments on this clone: One end of the junction fails to match germline, which may point to a read error. The rearrangement uses TRBV11-2 and TRBJ1-2, with TRBD1 as a possible D gene (6 bases). The CDR3 spans 15 residues. The germline V gene encodes CDR1 SGHAT and CDR2 FQNNGV. The CDR3 DNA reads as TGTGCCAGCAGCCCCTCCCCAAGGGGACACCGAGGTTGTGCCTTC. It yields the protein CASSPSPRGHRGCAF.

A single count supports this clone. This chain connects TRBV6-4 to TRBJ2-1; 8 bases agree with TRBD2. The germline gives CDR1 MRHNA, CDR2 SNTAGT. This CDR3 comprises 14 residues. V lost 2 bases to trimming and J lost 7 bases; unmatched junction nucleotides: 4. CDR3 bases: TGTGCCAGCAGTGACACGACGGGAGGGAATGAGCAGTTCTTC. Its protein product is CASSDTTGGNEQFF.

The V call is TRBV6-1, the J call TRBJ1-5; D gene unclear. Trimming removed 3 bases from V and 0 bases from J, with 6 bases in between. CDR1 is MNHNS, CDR2 SASEGT, per germline. The CDR3 is made up of 14 amino acids. This chain's CDR3 is CASSDRFSNQPQHF. The CDR3 DNA reads TGTGCCAGCAGTGATCGGTTTAGCAATCAGCCCCAGCATTTT.

V usage is TRBV7-9 and J usage is TRBJ2-1, with 8 bases identical to TRBD2. In germline, CDR1 is SEHNR, CDR2 FQNEAQ (reference sequence). This CDR3 comprises 16 residues. V gave up 5 bases and J gave up 5 bases; unmatched junction bases: 11. CDR3 sequence: CASSDQRGSLHNEQFF. Written as DNA, the CDR3 is TGTGCCAGCAGCGACCAGCGGGGGAGCCTCCACAATGAGCAGTTCTTC.

The chain combines TRBV25-1 with TRBJ2-7; 8 bases align to TRBD1. CDR1 is MGHDK and CDR2 is SYGVNS in the germline V gene. The CDR3 contains 14 residues. The trim removed 6 bases at V and 4 bases at J, leaving 8 bases unmatched. CDR3 DNA sequence: TGTGCCAGCAGCGACAGGGGTTGGTCTTACGAGCAGTACTTC. Translated, it gives CASSDRGWSYEQYF.

The chain couples TRBV7-9 to TRBJ2-7, with 7 bases that match TRBD1. Trimming took 4 bases from V and 0 from J; bases not matched to a gene: 3. Germline loops: CDR1 SEHNR, CDR2 FQNEAQ (reference sequence). The CDR3 spans 14 residues. CDR3 DNA: TGTGCCAGCAGCTCGGACAGGCGCTCCTACGAGCAGTACTTC. It specifies CASSSDRRSYEQYF.

V gene TRBV5-1 combines with J gene TRBJ1-3; no clear D gene. V lost 0 bases, J lost 8 bases, and 18 bases lay in between. The CDR3 sequence is 16 residues long. Looked up from germline, CDR1 is SGHRS and CDR2 is YFSETQ. CDR3 protein: CASSLGYGVISDTIYF. Here the CDR3 DNA reads TGCGCCAGCAGCTTGGGTTACGGGGTGATATCGGACACCATATATTTT. Complete variable domain (other parts from reference TRBV5-1 and TRBJ1-3): KAGVTQTPRYLIKTRGQQVTLSCSPISGHRSVSWYQQTPGQGLQFLFEYFSETQRNKGNFPGRFSGRQFSNSRSEMNVSTLELGDSALYLCASSLGYGVISDTIYFGEGSWLTVV.

This chain connects TRBV11-2 to TRBJ2-7, with D possibly being TRBD2 (6 bases). This CDR3 spans 15 amino acids. Trimming removed 4 bases from V and 3 bases from J, with 16 bases in between. Germline values: CDR1 SGHAT, CDR2 FQNNGV. The CDR3 region is CASSWEEGRVYEQYF. The CDR3 coding sequence is TGTGCCAGCAGCTGGGAGGAGGGAAGGGTCTACGAGCAGTACTTC.

This chain uses TRBV7-2 with TRBJ1-5; the match to TRBD1 covers 7 bases. The CDR3 contains 15 residues. V shed 5 bases, J shed 1 base, and the junction held 5 bases outside the gene matches. The germline V gene has CDR1 SGHTA and CDR2 FQGNSA. CDR3 protein: CASSLAGGSNQPQHF. The CDR3 nucleotides read TGTGCCAGCAGCCTTGCAGGGGGGAGCAATCAGCCCCAGCATTTT.

V usage is TRBV10-1 and J usage is TRBJ2-5, with a weak D call TRBD2 (5 bases). Germline assignment: CDR1 WNHNN and CDR2 SYGVQD (reference sequence). The CDR3 loop spans 16 amino acids. V lost 0 bases to trimming and J lost 5 bases, with 16 bases between them. The CDR3 is CASSESTWAGDETQYF. CDR3 coding DNA: TGCGCCAGCAGTGAGTCGACGTGGGCGGGTGATGAGACCCAGTACTTC.

The chain has TRBV7-2 and TRBJ1-1; TRBD1 is a possible D gene (6 bases). There are 16 residues in the CDR3. The germline V and J ends were trimmed by 4 bases and 8 bases, with 23 bases remaining between them. Germline CDR1 and CDR2: SGHTA and FQGNSA. The CDR3, as DNA: TGTGCCAGCAGCTGGTTAACCCCTGCGCAGGGGCTGGAAGCTTTCTTT. Translation gives CASSWLTPAQGLEAFF.